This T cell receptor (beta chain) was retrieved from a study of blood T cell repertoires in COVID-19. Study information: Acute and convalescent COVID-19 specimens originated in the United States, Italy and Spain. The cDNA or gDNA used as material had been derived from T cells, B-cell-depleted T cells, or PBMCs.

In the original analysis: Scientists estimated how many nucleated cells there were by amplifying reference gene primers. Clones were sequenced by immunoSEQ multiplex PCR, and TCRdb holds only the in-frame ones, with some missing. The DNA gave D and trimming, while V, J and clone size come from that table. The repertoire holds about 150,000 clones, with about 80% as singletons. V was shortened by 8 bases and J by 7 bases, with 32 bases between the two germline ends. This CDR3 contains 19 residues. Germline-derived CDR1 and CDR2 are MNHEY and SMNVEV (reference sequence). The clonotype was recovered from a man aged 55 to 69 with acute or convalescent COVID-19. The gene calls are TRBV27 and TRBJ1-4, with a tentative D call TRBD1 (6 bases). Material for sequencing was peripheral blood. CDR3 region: CASGQIGWREGTPFEKLFF. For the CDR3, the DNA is TGTGCCAGCGGTCAGATCGGTTGGCGGGAGGGGACACCGTTTGAAAAACTGTTTTTT.